This TCR beta chain was documented in a study of control samples from healthy donors and cancer patients. Data came from immunoSEQ multiplex PCR; TCRdb stores just in-frame clones and leaves some out. Altogether 25,000 to 35,000 clones are present, 79% being singletons, with the ten largest covering roughly a fifth. The CDR3 length is 14 residues. Germline V gives CDR1 LNHNV, CDR2 YYDKDF (reference sequence). Deletions cut 5 bases from V and 5 bases from J, with 13 bases between. The J gene is TRBJ2-1, the V gene TRBV15; tentatively, D is TRBD1 or TRBD2 (5 bases each). This clonotype was sampled from a man aged 55 to 70 with head and neck cancer. The sequenced sample consisted of PBMCs. CDR3 sequence (DNA): TGTGCCACCAGCGTCGGGACCCTTAACAATGAGCAGTTCTTC. Encoded protein: CATSVGTLNNEQFF.